Following are 9 T cell receptor beta chains from one sample sequenced in a study of T cell repertoires in cytomegalovirus infection (dated by TCRdb to between 2018 and 2020). The reads were generated on an Illumina HiSeq 1500. The public sequencing data were trimmed at Q25 with fastp and processed into clonotypes with MiXCR by TCRdb, which kept only in-frame beta chains. Every entry covers one CDR3 protein and lists the most common genes and DNA from its rows. The sample contains some 440,000 distinct CDR3 sequences, roughly 31% of them found a single time. Approximately 13% of the sample rests with the top ten. Input material: PBMCs. Receptors originate from a human donor in good health (CMV status not recorded). Some clones in this sample may be carry-over from other donors' samples.

CDR3 residues: CASSLNLGAAGANVLTF. Written as DNA, the CDR3 is TGTGCCAGCAGTTTGAATTTGGGGGCAGCTGGGGCCAACGTCCTGACTTTC. V and J are TRBV28 and TRBJ2-6; TRBD1 is a possible D gene (6 bases). This CDR3 is 17 amino acids long. CDR1 MDHEN and CDR2 SYDVKM come from the germline V gene. Trimming pared 3 bases from V and 2 bases from J, leaving 14 bases between.

The chain has TRBV20-1 and TRBJ2-7; 8 bases agree with TRBD2. V lost 3 bases to trimming and J lost 1 base; unmatched junction nucleotides: 11. CDR3 length equals 16 residues. From germline, CDR1 is DFQATT and CDR2 SNEGSKA (reference sequence). Here the CDR3 DNA reads TGCAGTGCTAGCGGTCGGCGGGGGGCCTATTCCTACGAGCAGTACTTC. Protein: CSASGRRGAYSYEQYF.

This clonotype occurred many times. The J gene is TRBJ1-1, the V gene TRBV11-1, with unresolved D. Trimming cost V 4 bases and J 3 bases, with 9 bases left between them. The CDR3 covers 13 residues. Per the germline V gene, CDR1 is SGHAT and CDR2 is FQDESV (reference sequence). DNA of the CDR3: TGTGCCAGCAGCTCGACGGATTACACTGAAGCTTTCTTT. Amino acid sequence: CASSSTDYTEAFF.

This chain connects TRBV6-6 to TRBJ1-1; possible D gene TRBD1, 6 bases. CDR1 is MNHNY, CDR2 SVGAGI, per germline (reference sequence). Trimming pared 6 bases from V and 6 bases from J, leaving 11 bases between. This CDR3 region has 12 residues. In DNA form, the CDR3 reads TGTGCCAGCAGGAGGGGGGGGGCTGAAGCTTTCTTT. Its protein is CASRRGGAEAFF.

There are a few counts of this clonotype. This chain uses TRBV5-8 with TRBJ2-1; no reliable D call. With 7 bases removed from V and 12 bases from J, the gap between germline ends came to 11 bases. CDR3 length equals 10 residues. CDR1 and CDR2 from the germline V gene are SGHTS and YDEGEE. The CDR3 DNA sequence: TGTGCCAGCTTGTACAGCCGGCAGTTCTTC. Amino acid sequence: CASLYSRQFF.

This chain uses TRBV19 with TRBJ1-1; D gene ambiguous. The CDR3 covers 13 residues. CDR1 is LNHDA, CDR2 SQIVND, per germline (reference sequence). Trimming pared 5 bases from V and 4 bases from J, leaving 11 bases between. CDR3 DNA: TGTGCCAGTAGTCCCGGGAGGTTCACTGAAGCTTTCTTT. Translation: CASSPGRFTEAFF.

This clonotype was seen a few times. The J gene is TRBJ1-1, the V gene TRBV9; D perhaps matches TRBD1 (5 bases). Trimming cost V 6 bases and J 4 bases, with 16 bases left between them. This CDR3 is 14 amino acids long. CDR1 and CDR2 (germline): SGDLS, YYNGEE. Here the CDR3 DNA reads TGTGCCAGCACCCCCCCCGGTGGGGGCACTGAAGCTTTCTTT. Protein sequence: CASTPPGGGTEAFF.

The genes are TRBV6-5 and TRBJ2-3; D not certain. Per germline, CDR1 MNHEY and CDR2 SVGAGI. The CDR3 has 15 amino acids. V lost 10 bases, J lost 4 bases, and 21 bases lay in between. DNA of the CDR3: TGTGCCACTTGGGCTAGTGGGGTAGGCTCAGATACGCAGTATTTT. Protein sequence: CATWASGVGSDTQYF.

This clonotype occurred many times. The chain carries TRBV20-1 and TRBJ2-1; no reliable D call. The CDR3 has 13 residues. Germline lookup yields CDR1 DFQATT and CDR2 SNEGSKA (reference sequence). Trimming took off 1 base at V and 7 bases at J, with 11 bases between the two ends. CDR3 sequence reads: CSARGPSGNEQFF. CDR3 sequence (DNA): TGCAGTGCTAGAGGTCCTAGTGGGAATGAGCAGTTCTTC.